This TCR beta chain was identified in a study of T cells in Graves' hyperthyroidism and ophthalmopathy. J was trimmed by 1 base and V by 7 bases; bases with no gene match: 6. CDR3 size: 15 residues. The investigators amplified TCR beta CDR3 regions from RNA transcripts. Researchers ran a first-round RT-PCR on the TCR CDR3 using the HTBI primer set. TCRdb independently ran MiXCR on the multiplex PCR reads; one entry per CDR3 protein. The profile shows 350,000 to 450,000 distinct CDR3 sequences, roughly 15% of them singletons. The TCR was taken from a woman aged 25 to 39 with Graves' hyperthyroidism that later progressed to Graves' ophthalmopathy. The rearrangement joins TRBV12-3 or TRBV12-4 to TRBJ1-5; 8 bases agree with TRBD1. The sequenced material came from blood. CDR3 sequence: CASTDRQGSNQPQHF. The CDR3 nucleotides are TGTGCCAGCACCGACCGACAGGGGAGCAATCAGCCCCAGCATTTT.